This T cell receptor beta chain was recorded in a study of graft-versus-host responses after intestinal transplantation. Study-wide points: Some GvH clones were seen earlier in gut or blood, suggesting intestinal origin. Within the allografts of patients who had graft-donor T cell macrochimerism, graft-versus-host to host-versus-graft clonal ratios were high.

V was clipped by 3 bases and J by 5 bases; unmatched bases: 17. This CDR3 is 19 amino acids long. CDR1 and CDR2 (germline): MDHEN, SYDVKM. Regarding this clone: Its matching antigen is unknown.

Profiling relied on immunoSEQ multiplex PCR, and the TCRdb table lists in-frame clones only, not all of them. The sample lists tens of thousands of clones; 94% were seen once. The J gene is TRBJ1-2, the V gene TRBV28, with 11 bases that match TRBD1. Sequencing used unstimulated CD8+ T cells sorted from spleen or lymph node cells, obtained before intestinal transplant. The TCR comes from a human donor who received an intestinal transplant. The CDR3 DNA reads TGTGCCAGCAGTTTTTCCGGACAGGGGGCACCCCGAACTATATATGGCTACACCTTC. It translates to CASSFSGQGAPRTIYGYTF.